One sample yielded the 10 T cell receptor beta chains listed below, sequenced in a study of shared clonotypes between healthy human individuals. Data came from immunoSEQ multiplex PCR; TCRdb stores just in-frame clones and leaves some out. The sample contains more than 400,000 clones, around 73% of which appear only once. The sequencing input was PBMCs. The receptors here all came from a woman in her forties in good health. Some clones in this sample may be carry-over from other donors' samples.

The chain recombines TRBV5-4 with TRBJ2-5; 7 bases match TRBD1. CDR1 and CDR2 (germline): SGHNT, YYREEE (reference sequence). V lost 4 bases to trimming and J lost 3 bases; unmatched junction nucleotides: 3. CDR3 length equals 13 residues. The CDR3 spells CASSRGGEETQYF. The CDR3 DNA is TGTGCCAGCAGCAGAGGGGGCGAAGAGACCCAGTACTTC.

The chain couples TRBV29-1 to TRBJ2-3, with no clear D. V lost 4 bases to trimming and J lost 1 base, with 9 bases between them. The CDR3 contains 13 residues. CDR1 is SQVTM and CDR2 is ANQGSEA in the germline V gene. The DNA of the CDR3 is TGCAGCGTTGGTTACACACGCACAGATACGCAGTATTTT. This gives the protein CSVGYTRTDTQYF.

The chain is built from TRBV7-9 and TRBJ1-3; 9 bases are a match to TRBD1. In germline, CDR1 is SEHNR, CDR2 FQNEAQ (reference sequence). This CDR3 is built from 15 residues. Trimming cost V 5 bases and J 0 bases; bases outside gene matches: 2. CDR3 DNA: TGTGCCAGCAGCGGGACAGGGACCTCTGGAAACACCATATATTTT. Protein sequence: CASSGTGTSGNTIYF.

V and J are TRBV6-6 and TRBJ1-2; TRBD1 is a possible D gene (5 bases). Germline CDR1 reads MNHNY; CDR2 reads SVGAGI (reference sequence). V lost 5 bases to trimming and J lost 6 bases, with 16 bases between them. The CDR3 extends over 14 amino acids. The CDR3 nucleotides are TGTGCCAGCAGTCCCGGTGGGGCTCAGGATGGCTACACCTTC. Its protein is CASSPGGAQDGYTF.

The chain is built from TRBV19 and TRBJ1-5; no definite D call. The length of the CDR3 is 15 residues. V lost 3 bases to trimming and J lost 4 bases, with 13 bases between them. The germline CDR1 and CDR2 sequences are LNHDA and SQIVND (reference sequence). CDR3 loop: CASSIGRNFNQPQHF. The CDR3 coding sequence is TGTGCCAGTAGTATTGGACGGAATTTTAATCAGCCCCAGCATTTT.

The rearrangement joins TRBV5-6 to TRBJ2-4, with D unresolved. V dropped 4 bases and J dropped 16 bases, with 18 bases sitting between them. From germline, CDR1 is SGHDT and CDR2 YYEEEE. The CDR3 is made up of 12 amino acids. CDR3 in amino acids: CASSLYRAIPYF. The CDR3 DNA reads TGTGCCAGCAGCCTGTACCGGGCCATTCCTTACTTC.

The gene calls are TRBV11-2 and TRBJ2-7; 9 nucleotides match TRBD1. Trimming removed 4 bases from V and 4 bases from J; junction bases left unmatched: 8. Germline values: CDR1 SGHAT, CDR2 FQNNGV. CDR3 size: 15 residues. For the CDR3, the DNA is TGTGCCAGCAGCTGGGGACAGGGTGGCTTATACGAGCAGTACTTC. It codes for CASSWGQGGLYEQYF.

This clone appeared once. This sequence joins TRBV5-5 and TRBJ2-7; 10 nucleotides match TRBD1. This CDR3 has 15 residues. Germline loops: CDR1 SGHKS, CDR2 YYEKEE (reference sequence). Trimming removed 2 bases from V and 5 bases from J; junction bases left unmatched: 7. CDR3 residues: CASSFGRDRGHEQYF. The DNA of the CDR3 is TGTGCCAGCAGCTTCGGACGGGACAGGGGCCACGAGCAGTACTTC.

This clone was seen once. This chain links TRBV7-2 with TRBJ2-3, with a weak D call TRBD2 (6 bases). Germline V CDR1 and CDR2: SGHTA, FQGNSA. The CDR3 has 14 amino acids. The germline V and J ends were trimmed by 7 bases and 0 bases, with 11 bases remaining between them. In nucleotides, the CDR3 is TGTGCCAGCAAGACTAGGTCTAGCACAGATACGCAGTATTTT. Protein sequence: CASKTRSSTDTQYF.

The CDR3 here is CASSSLHYYNEQFF. DNA of the CDR3: TGTGCCAGCAGCTCCTTACACTACTACAATGAGCAGTTCTTC. The rearrangement joins TRBV5-6 to TRBJ2-1; no clear D gene. The V end was cut by 3 bases, the J end by 3 bases, with 10 bases between. The CDR3 totals 14 residues. Germline values: CDR1 SGHDT, CDR2 YYEEEE. The full variable domain, with the rest looked up from reference TRBV5-6 and TRBJ2-1, is DAGVTQSPTHLIKTRGQQVTLRCSPKSGHDTVSWYQQALGQGPQFIFQYYEEEERQRGNFPDRFSGHQFPNYSSELNVNALLLGDSALYLCASSSLHYYNEQFFGPGTRLTVL.